A selection of T cell receptor beta chains follows, all from one sample in a study of blood T cells in healthy people across ages. A single record per CDR3 protein comes from TCRdb applying MiXCR to the 5' RACE reads. The repertoire holds some 890,000 distinct CDR3 sequences, 25% to 35% seen once, with roughly a tenth in the top ten. A further study also used this sample, focusing on T cells of mothers and their children.

The specimen was blood. These TCRs come from a woman aged 40 to 50 in good health. Both conserved end residues are part of each CDR3. D genes are given only for firm matches. Rows may omit the clone size; those that give it use once, few, many or a size class.

v_gene: TRBV20-1
j_gene: TRBJ2-5
abundance: -
d_gene: TRBD2
CDR3nt: TGCAGTGCTAGACTAGCGGGGGAGCATGAGACCCAGTACTTC
CDR3aa: CSARLAGEHETQYF

v_gene: TRBV19
j_gene: TRBJ1-4
abundance: -
d_gene: TRBD1
CDR3nt: TGTGCCAGCAGAGACAGGGCGCGTTGGAATAATGAAAAACTGTTTTTT
CDR3aa: CASRDRARWNNEKLFF

v_gene: TRBV7-2
j_gene: TRBJ2-5
abundance: -
d_gene: TRBD1
CDR3nt: TGTGCCAGCAGCTTTTCGACAGGGAGTCAAGAGACCCAGTACTTC
CDR3aa: CASSFSTGSQETQYF

v_gene: TRBV29-1
j_gene: TRBJ2-7
abundance: many
d_gene: -
CDR3nt: TGCAGCGCGTCCGACAGCGCCTACGAGCAGTACTTC
CDR3aa: CSASDSAYEQYF

v_gene: TRBV7-9
j_gene: TRBJ2-1
abundance: -
d_gene: TRBD2
CDR3nt: TGTGCCAGCAGCTTAGGAGCGGGGGCCCCTTACGAGCAGTTCTTC
CDR3aa: CASSLGAGAPYEQFF

v_gene: TRBV7-2
j_gene: TRBJ2-5
abundance: once
d_gene: -
CDR3nt: TGTGCCAGCAGCTTATTTAACCAGCGGCTCCAAGAGACCCAGTACTTC
CDR3aa: CASSLFNQRLQETQYF

v_gene: TRBV5-1
j_gene: TRBJ2-2
abundance: -
d_gene: TRBD1
CDR3nt: TGCGCCAGCAGCCCACAGGGGTCTGGCGGGGAGCTGTTTTTT
CDR3aa: CASSPQGSGGELFF

v_gene: TRBV29-1
j_gene: TRBJ1-1
abundance: -
d_gene: -
CDR3nt: TGCAGCGTTGAGGTACAGAACACTGAAGCTTTCTTT
CDR3aa: CSVEVQNTEAFF

v_gene: TRBV7-8
j_gene: TRBJ2-2
abundance: -
d_gene: -
CDR3nt: TGTGCCAGCCTACCCACAGGGATGGACGGGGAGCTGTTTTTT
CDR3aa: CASLPTGMDGELFF

v_gene: TRBV20-1
j_gene: TRBJ2-3
abundance: -
d_gene: TRBD2
CDR3nt: TGCAGTGCTCCCCTCGGGCGGGGGTCAACAGATACGCAGTATTTT
CDR3aa: CSAPLGRGSTDTQYF

v_gene: TRBV28
j_gene: TRBJ2-7
abundance: once
d_gene: TRBD1
CDR3nt: TGTGCCAGCAGTTCACGGGACAGGGACTACAATGAGCAGTACTTC
CDR3aa: CASSSRDRDYNEQYF

v_gene: TRBV12-3/TRBV12-4
j_gene: TRBJ2-3
abundance: -
d_gene: TRBD1
CDR3nt: TGTGCCAGCAGTCTTGACAGGGATAGCACAGATACGCAGTATTTT
CDR3aa: CASSLDRDSTDTQYF

v_gene: TRBV20-1
j_gene: TRBJ2-3
abundance: -
d_gene: TRBD2
CDR3nt: TGCAGTGCCACGGGGGGTCCAGATACGCAGTATTTT
CDR3aa: CSATGGPDTQYF

v_gene: TRBV6-5
j_gene: TRBJ1-1
abundance: -
d_gene: -
CDR3nt: TGTGCCAGCTTGCGCTCGGGACTGCAGAACACTGAAGCTTTCTTT
CDR3aa: CASLRSGLQNTEAFF

v_gene: TRBV7-2
j_gene: TRBJ2-1
abundance: few
d_gene: TRBD2
CDR3nt: TGTGCCAGCAGCTTAGTGGGACTAGCGAACAATGAGCAGTTCTTC
CDR3aa: CASSLVGLANNEQFF

v_gene: TRBV12-3/TRBV12-4
j_gene: TRBJ2-2
abundance: -
d_gene: -
CDR3nt: TGTGCCAGCAGTGACGTCCTCAACACCGGGGAGCTGTTTTTT
CDR3aa: CASSDVLNTGELFF

v_gene: TRBV27
j_gene: TRBJ2-1
abundance: -
d_gene: TRBD2
CDR3nt: TGTGCCAGCAGTTCACGACTAGCGGGGGGAGATGAGCAGTTCTTC
CDR3aa: CASSSRLAGGDEQFF

v_gene: TRBV2
j_gene: TRBJ2-5
abundance: -
d_gene: TRBD2
CDR3nt: TGTGCCTGCCACCTCGGGGGACTAGCAAAAGAGACCCAGTACTTC
CDR3aa: CACHLGGLAKETQYF

v_gene: TRBV5-1
j_gene: TRBJ2-6
abundance: -
d_gene: -
CDR3nt: TGCGCCAGCATGTTAGTTTCCTCTGGGGCCAACGTCCCGACTTTC
CDR3aa: CASMLVSSGANVPTF

v_gene: TRBV12-3/TRBV12-4
j_gene: TRBJ2-7
abundance: many
d_gene: -
CDR3nt: TGTGCCAGCAGTTTGAATTTGCACGAGCAGTACTTC
CDR3aa: CASSLNLHEQYF

v_gene: TRBV27
j_gene: TRBJ2-2
abundance: -
d_gene: -
CDR3nt: TGTGCCAGCGCGGAGCTGGCCGGGGAGCTGTTTTTT
CDR3aa: CASAELAGELFF

v_gene: TRBV2
j_gene: TRBJ1-6
abundance: -
d_gene: -
CDR3nt: TGTGCCAGCAGGACACGCAGGGGAAGCGATTCACCCCTCCACTTT
CDR3aa: CASRTRRGSDSPLHF

v_gene: TRBV9
j_gene: TRBJ1-2
abundance: many
d_gene: TRBD1
CDR3nt: TGTGCCAGCAGCGCAGTTACAGGGGCTTTTAACTATGGCTACACCTTC
CDR3aa: CASSAVTGAFNYGYTF

v_gene: TRBV20-1
j_gene: TRBJ1-5
abundance: -
d_gene: -
CDR3nt: TGCAGTGCTAGCCTCGGAGGGGCGGGCAATCAGCTCCAGCATTTT
CDR3aa: CSASLGGAGNQLQHF

v_gene: TRBV9
j_gene: TRBJ2-7
abundance: -
d_gene: -
CDR3nt: TGTGCCAGCAGCGTAGTCCCGGGACAATACAATGAGCAGTACTTC
CDR3aa: CASSVVPGQYNEQYF

v_gene: TRBV28
j_gene: TRBJ2-7
abundance: many
d_gene: -
CDR3nt: TGTGCCAGCAGAGGATTCGGGACGCGTACCTACGAGCAGTACTTC
CDR3aa: CASRGFGTRTYEQYF

v_gene: TRBV5-4
j_gene: TRBJ1-2
abundance: few
d_gene: TRBD1
CDR3nt: TGTGCCAGCAGCTTGGGACAGGGATGGATTGGCTACACCTTC
CDR3aa: CASSLGQGWIGYTF

v_gene: TRBV12-3/TRBV12-4
j_gene: TRBJ2-3
abundance: -
d_gene: -
CDR3nt: TGTGCCAGCAGTGAGGGTGGTGATACGCAGTATTTT
CDR3aa: CASSEGGDTQYF

v_gene: TRBV6-6
j_gene: TRBJ1-1
abundance: -
d_gene: -
CDR3nt: TGTGCCAGCACCGACTACGGGAGGACTGAAGCTTTCTTT
CDR3aa: CASTDYGRTEAFF

v_gene: TRBV11-2
j_gene: TRBJ2-1
abundance: few
d_gene: TRBD2
CDR3nt: TGTGCCAGCAGCCCCCTGGGGACTAGCGGGAGAGAGCAGTTCTTC
CDR3aa: CASSPLGTSGREQFF

v_gene: TRBV5-4
j_gene: TRBJ2-1
abundance: few
d_gene: -
CDR3nt: TGTGCCAGCAGCTTTCTCAGCGGCGCTTCGGAGCAGTTCTTC
CDR3aa: CASSFLSGASEQFF

v_gene: TRBV5-1
j_gene: TRBJ2-1
abundance: once
d_gene: TRBD1
CDR3nt: TGCACCAGCAGCTACGGACAGGGGACGAGCAATGAGCAGTTCTTC
CDR3aa: CTSSYGQGTSNEQFF

v_gene: TRBV9
j_gene: TRBJ2-1
abundance: many
d_gene: TRBD2
CDR3nt: TGTGCCAGCAGCGTAGGGACTAGCGGTTACAATGAGCAGTTCTTC
CDR3aa: CASSVGTSGYNEQFF

v_gene: TRBV7-2
j_gene: TRBJ2-3
abundance: -
d_gene: -
CDR3nt: TGTGCCAGCAGCTCCGGCTATGGAAGAGGTACGCAGTATTTT
CDR3aa: CASSSGYGRGTQYF

v_gene: TRBV12-3/TRBV12-4
j_gene: TRBJ1-5
abundance: -
d_gene: -
CDR3nt: TGTGCCAGCAGTTTCGTCGACGGGAATCAGCCCCAGCATTTT
CDR3aa: CASSFVDGNQPQHF

v_gene: TRBV12-3/TRBV12-4
j_gene: TRBJ2-5
abundance: few
d_gene: -
CDR3nt: TGTGCCAGCAGTTTAATGGGAACCCAAGAGACCCAGTACTTC
CDR3aa: CASSLMGTQETQYF

v_gene: TRBV7-9
j_gene: TRBJ2-1
abundance: -
d_gene: -
CDR3nt: TGTGCCAGCAGCTCGCCGCGACAAGGGGGGAGAGTAGGGCCCCACAATGAGCAGTTCTTC
CDR3aa: CASSSPRQGGRVGPHNEQFF

v_gene: TRBV7-8
j_gene: TRBJ1-5
abundance: -
d_gene: TRBD1
CDR3nt: TGTGCCAGCAGCCCGCGACCGGCAGGGGGCGCTGACCAGCCCCGGCATTTT
CDR3aa: CASSPRPAGGADQPRHF

v_gene: TRBV12-3/TRBV12-4
j_gene: TRBJ2-1
abundance: -
d_gene: TRBD1
CDR3nt: TGTGCCAGCAGTTTGAGGACAGGATCATCGGTTGAGCAGTTCTTC
CDR3aa: CASSLRTGSSVEQFF

v_gene: TRBV7-9
j_gene: TRBJ2-1
abundance: -
d_gene: -
CDR3nt: TGTGCCAGCAGCTTGGGGGCCTTGAGCTCCTACAATGAGCAGTTCTTC
CDR3aa: CASSLGALSSYNEQFF

v_gene: TRBV7-2
j_gene: TRBJ2-7
abundance: -
d_gene: -
CDR3nt: TGTGCCAGCAGCCCCTCGGGGCTTGAGCAGTACTTC
CDR3aa: CASSPSGLEQYF

v_gene: TRBV7-3
j_gene: TRBJ1-2
abundance: -
d_gene: TRBD1
CDR3nt: TGTGCCTGCAGCTTAAACCCCCCTCGGACAGGGGACGGCTACACCTTC
CDR3aa: CACSLNPPRTGDGYTF

v_gene: TRBV20-1
j_gene: TRBJ1-2
abundance: -
d_gene: -
CDR3nt: TGCAGTGCGAGAGGCGGGGCCTATGGCTACACCTTC
CDR3aa: CSARGGAYGYTF

v_gene: TRBV18
j_gene: TRBJ1-1
abundance: -
d_gene: -
CDR3nt: TGTGCCAGCTCACCGCAGTTTGGGGGCGCGGGCGCTGAAGCTTTCTTT
CDR3aa: CASSPQFGGAGAEAFF

v_gene: TRBV28
j_gene: TRBJ1-1
abundance: -
d_gene: -
CDR3nt: TGTGCCAGCAGTCCCTGGGCCAATACACACACTGAAGCTTTCTTT
CDR3aa: CASSPWANTHTEAFF

v_gene: TRBV7-3
j_gene: TRBJ2-7
abundance: -
d_gene: TRBD2
CDR3nt: TGTGCCAGCAGCTTCGGACTAGCGGGGGACGAGCAGTACTTC
CDR3aa: CASSFGLAGDEQYF

v_gene: TRBV2
j_gene: TRBJ2-6
abundance: -
d_gene: -
CDR3nt: TGTGCCAGCAAGAGGACTGTCTCTGGGGCCAACGTCCTGACTTTC
CDR3aa: CASKRTVSGANVLTF

v_gene: TRBV11-2
j_gene: TRBJ1-1
abundance: -
d_gene: -
CDR3nt: TGTGCCAGCAGCCTAGAACCCGTTGGAGGTACTGAAGCTTTCTTT
CDR3aa: CASSLEPVGGTEAFF

v_gene: TRBV24-1
j_gene: TRBJ1-2
abundance: few
d_gene: -
CDR3nt: TGTGCCACCAGTGACGCGGGACGGTTCTATGGCTACACCTTC
CDR3aa: CATSDAGRFYGYTF

v_gene: TRBV7-2
j_gene: TRBJ2-5
abundance: -
d_gene: -
CDR3nt: TGTGCCAGCAGCTCCAACACCCTGACTAGCCGGGCCGGGGGCACCCAGTACTTC
CDR3aa: CASSSNTLTSRAGGTQYF